A selection of T cell receptor beta chains follows, all from one sample in a study of T cells in Graves' hyperthyroidism and ophthalmopathy. From the multiplex PCR reads, TCRdb called clonotypes with MiXCR, one entry per CDR3 protein. Found here are 530,000 or so distinct CDR3 sequences, around 22% of them singletons; the top ten hold about 11%. Sequencing was carried out using blood. Receptors were obtained from a woman in her twenties or thirties with Graves' ophthalmopathy. The conserved cysteine and the conserved F or W are not part of the CDR3 here. Each record gives: D gene, V gene, J gene, CDR3 length, CDR3 protein. D genes are given only for firm matches.

D: NA
V: TRBV28
J: TRBJ1-3
length: 12
CDR3: ASRGRNSGNTIY

D: NA
V: TRBV20-1
J: TRBJ1-2
length: 10
CDR3: SARDFDYGYT

D: NA
V: TRBV2
J: TRBJ1-2
length: 11
CDR3: ASSNTGLYDYT

D: NA
V: TRBV30
J: TRBJ1-5
length: 12
CDR3: AWSVPTGIQPQH

D: NA
V: TRBV30
J: TRBJ2-2
length: 11
CDR3: AWSGQEPGELF

D: NA
V: TRBV6-5
J: TRBJ1-2
length: 12
CDR3: ASSNWTALDGYT

D: NA
V: TRBV6-1
J: TRBJ2-7
length: 12
CDR3: ASSEPSDNYEQY

D: NA
V: TRBV7-3
J: TRBJ2-5
length: 11
CDR3: ASSVKGRETQY

D: NA
V: TRBV6-1
J: TRBJ1-5
length: 14
CDR3: ASSGPDRFGNQPQH

D: NA
V: TRBV3-1
J: TRBJ2-7
length: 12
CDR3: ASSQESLSYEQY

D: NA
V: TRBV19
J: TRBJ1-2
length: 13
CDR3: ASSLDSAGNYGYT

D: TRBD1
V: TRBV15
J: TRBJ1-2
length: 13
CDR3: ATTPGQDRVYGYT

D: NA
V: TRBV12-3/TRBV12-4
J: TRBJ2-2
length: 14
CDR3: ASILRSAGNTGELF

D: NA
V: TRBV6-5
J: TRBJ2-5
length: 12
CDR3: ASSYNRVGGTQY

D: TRBD1
V: TRBV12-3/TRBV12-4
J: TRBJ1-3
length: 14
CDR3: ASSKDRDFFGNTIY

D: NA
V: TRBV4-2
J: TRBJ1-2
length: 9
CDR3: ASSQGFGYT

D: TRBD1
V: TRBV7-2
J: TRBJ2-7
length: 13
CDR3: ASSRDRDSFYEQY

D: TRBD2
V: TRBV20-1
J: TRBJ2-7
length: 11
CDR3: SATLAGAYEQY

D: NA
V: TRBV6-5
J: TRBJ1-1
length: 13
CDR3: ASSYGGRRGTEAF

D: TRBD1
V: TRBV20-1
J: TRBJ2-2
length: 14
CDR3: SASTEGQGGTGELF

D: NA
V: TRBV2
J: TRBJ1-2
length: 12
CDR3: ASSYRAANYGYT

D: NA
V: TRBV12-3/TRBV12-4
J: TRBJ2-7
length: 11
CDR3: ASSTLQDHEQY

D: NA
V: TRBV7-3
J: TRBJ2-2
length: 13
CDR3: ASSLTGSFTGELF

D: TRBD1
V: TRBV6-5
J: TRBJ1-5
length: 14
CDR3: ASSRGDREGNQPQH

D: NA
V: TRBV27
J: TRBJ2-7
length: 13
CDR3: ASSLSEGLAYEQY

D: NA
V: TRBV20-1
J: TRBJ2-7
length: 13
CDR3: SARGLQWTNYEQY

D: NA
V: TRBV20-1
J: TRBJ2-7
length: 10
CDR3: SAREGPYEQY

D: TRBD1
V: TRBV6-1
J: TRBJ2-5
length: 12
CDR3: ASRQGAAGETQY

D: NA
V: TRBV27
J: TRBJ2-7
length: 10
CDR3: ASARVTYEQY

D: TRBD2
V: TRBV12-3/TRBV12-4
J: TRBJ2-5
length: 15
CDR3: ASSLTSGGAGMETQY

D: NA
V: TRBV27
J: TRBJ1-1
length: 12
CDR3: ASSFGGGRIEAF

D: NA
V: TRBV10-3
J: TRBJ1-5
length: 13
CDR3: AISESPGDEQPQH

D: TRBD1
V: TRBV18
J: TRBJ2-7
length: 13
CDR3: ASSPGTGGTYEQY

D: TRBD2
V: TRBV11-2
J: TRBJ2-5
length: 13
CDR3: ASSTGTSGKETQY

D: NA
V: TRBV25-1
J: TRBJ1-2
length: 11
CDR3: ASSEGHRDGYT

D: TRBD1
V: TRBV28
J: TRBJ2-7
length: 14
CDR3: ASSLSGQMFSYEQY

D: NA
V: TRBV7-8
J: TRBJ2-2
length: 13
CDR3: ASKLEGSLAEELF

D: NA
V: TRBV6-5
J: TRBJ2-7
length: 13
CDR3: ASSYSWDTAYEQY

D: NA
V: TRBV2
J: TRBJ2-5
length: 11
CDR3: ASSDRLKETQY

D: NA
V: TRBV2
J: TRBJ2-7
length: 12
CDR3: ASRKGLGGDEQY

D: NA
V: TRBV19
J: TRBJ1-2
length: 11
CDR3: ASSIGTLYGYT

D: NA
V: TRBV15
J: TRBJ2-5
length: 13
CDR3: ATSRDNSYQETQY

D: NA
V: TRBV6-1
J: TRBJ1-1
length: 11
CDR3: ASAEGRFTEAF

D: TRBD1
V: TRBV6-1
J: TRBJ1-6
length: 11
CDR3: ASRTGGNSPLH

D: NA
V: TRBV29-1
J: TRBJ2-7
length: 11
CDR3: SVSDRFSYEQY

D: TRBD2
V: TRBV5-5
J: TRBJ2-5
length: 14
CDR3: ASSHGLAGGEETQY

D: NA
V: TRBV12-3/TRBV12-4
J: TRBJ1-5
length: 12
CDR3: ASSPDYSNQPQH

D: NA
V: TRBV27
J: TRBJ1-2
length: 13
CDR3: ASSSYRSLNYGYT